This entry lists 10 T cell receptor beta chains sequenced from one sample in a study of technical replicates of blood from several donors. Clones were sequenced by immunoSEQ multiplex PCR, and TCRdb holds only the in-frame ones, with some missing. This sample has some 49,000 clones, with about 90% found just once. Sequenced material: PBMCs. The receptors originated from a human donor in good health. Some clones in this sample may be carry-over from other donors' samples.

This chain joins TRBV7-9 and TRBJ2-4; 9 nucleotides line up with TRBD2. CDR1 and CDR2 (germline): SEHNR, FQNEAQ (reference sequence). J was trimmed by 8 bases and V by 5 bases; bases with no gene match: 7. CDR3 length: 14 amino acids. The CDR3 is CASSPGASGDIQYF. The CDR3, as DNA: TGTGCCAGCAGCCCCGGGGCTAGCGGGGACATTCAGTACTTC. Based on the CDR3 plus reference TRBV7-9 and TRBJ2-4, the full variable domain is DTGVSQNPRHKITKRGQNVTFRCDPISEHNRLYWYRQTLGQGPEFLTYFQNEAQLEKSRLLSDRFSAERPKGSFSTLEIQRTEQGDSAMYLCASSPGASGDIQYFGAGTRLSVL.

This rearrangement joins TRBV10-3 to TRBJ1-1; 8 nucleotides agree with TRBD1. V was pared by 10 bases and J by 4 bases, with 5 bases of the junction left unmatched. CDR1 ENHRY and CDR2 SYGVKD come from the germline V gene. The CDR3 covers 12 residues. The CDR3, as DNA: TGTGCCAACGGACAGGGAGGCACTGAAGCTTTCTTT. Amino acids: CANGQGGTEAFF.

The chain uses TRBV7-6 and TRBJ2-5; the match to TRBD1 covers 9 bases. CDR1 is SGHVS, CDR2 FNYEAQ, per germline. Germline trimming cut 4 bases from V and 4 bases from J; bases unmatched to any gene: 7. This CDR3 has 15 residues. CDR3: CASSSHRGRLETQYF. The CDR3 DNA reads TGTGCCAGCAGCTCTCACAGGGGGCGCCTAGAGACCCAGTACTTC.

The chain has TRBV5-1 and TRBJ2-5; the D gene is possibly TRBD2 (6 bases). The CDR3 is 14 amino acids. Trimming removed 0 bases from V and 2 bases from J, with 8 bases in between. CDR1 is SGHRS, CDR2 YFSETQ, per germline. In DNA form, the CDR3 reads TGCGCCAGCAGCTTGGGGGGGGATCAAGAGACCCAGTACTTC. This sequence encodes CASSLGGDQETQYF.

The rearrangement joins TRBV2 to TRBJ2-5, with a weak D call TRBD2 (6 bases). Trimming cost V 6 bases and J 7 bases, with 9 bases left between them. This CDR3 region has 11 residues. Germline CDR1 and CDR2: SNHLY and FYNNEI. DNA for the CDR3: TGTGCCAGCAGCGCCGGGGGGACCCAGTACTTC. It translates to CASSAGGTQYF.

The chain joins TRBV4-3 to TRBJ2-5; 9 nucleotides line up with TRBD2. The V gene end was trimmed by 0 bases and the J gene end by 5 bases; junction bases not matched to a gene: 1. From germline, CDR1 is LGHNA and CDR2 YSLEER. The CDR3 runs to 14 residues. CDR3 sequence: CASSQDAGGETQYF. The CDR3 coding sequence is TGCGCCAGCAGCCAAGATGCGGGGGGGGAGACCCAGTACTTC.

The CDR3 sequence is CASSFMAGYNEQFF. In DNA, the CDR3 is TGTGCCAGCAGCTTTATGGCAGGGTACAATGAGCAGTTCTTC. V gene TRBV7-8 combines with J gene TRBJ2-1, with D possibly being TRBD1 (5 bases). V lost 3 bases, J lost 4 bases, and 10 bases lay in between. The CDR3 spans 14 residues. Germline V CDR1 and CDR2: SGHVS, FQNEAQ.

The count of this clone is one. This chain joins TRBV5-6 and TRBJ2-7; D possibly corresponds to TRBD1 (9 bases). CDR3 length: 17 amino acids. Trimming removed 6 bases from V and 0 bases from J, with 22 bases in between. Germline CDR1 SGHDT, CDR2 YYEEEE. The DNA for the CDR3 is TGTGCCAGCACACGGACAGGGGCGGGGGGCTTCTCCTACGAGCAGTACTTC. Residues: CASTRTGAGGFSYEQYF.

The rearrangement uses TRBV2 and TRBJ1-2; possible D gene TRBD1, 5 bases. Germline V CDR1 and CDR2: SNHLY, FYNNEI. The length of the CDR3 is 15 residues. The V end was cut by 5 bases, the J end by 0 bases, with 13 bases between. The CDR3 loop reads CASSPDSAANYGYTF. In DNA, the CDR3 is TGTGCCAGCAGTCCCGACAGTGCCGCTAACTATGGCTACACCTTC.

The chain carries TRBV11-1 and TRBJ1-2, with unresolved D. There are 14 residues in the CDR3. CDR1 is SGHAT, CDR2 FQDESV, per germline (reference sequence). Trimming removed 5 bases from V and 5 bases from J, with 15 bases in between. CDR3 sequence: CASSREGPGYGYTF. The CDR3 DNA follows: TGTGCCAGCAGCCGCGAGGGTCCCGGATATGGCTACACCTTC.